The 17 T cell receptor beta chains below come from one sample, sequenced in a study of cytomegalovirus exposure and HLA in healthy donors. 60 Vbeta and 13 Jbeta primers were used in PCR. Clones were read by immunoSEQ multiplex PCR, and TCRdb kept only the in-frame ones, dropping some. The repertoire holds about 140,000 clones, with approximately 70% as singletons. Sequenced material: PBMCs. Receptor source: a human donor in good health.

The rearrangement joins TRBV5-1 to TRBJ2-7; maybe TRBD2 (5 bases). Deletions cut 0 bases from V and 5 bases from J, with 18 bases between. The germline CDR1 and CDR2 sequences are SGHRS and YFSETQ. There are 16 residues in the CDR3. CDR3 residues: CASSLALREGLHEQYF. DNA for the CDR3: TGCGCCAGCAGCTTGGCCCTGAGGGAAGGTTTGCACGAGCAGTACTTC. The whole variable domain, remainder taken from reference TRBV5-1 and TRBJ2-7, is KAGVTQTPRYLIKTRGQQVTLSCSPISGHRSVSWYQQTPGQGLQFLFEYFSETQRNKGNFPGRFSGRQFSNSRSEMNVSTLELGDSALYLCASSLALREGLHEQYFGPGTRLTVT.

The V call is TRBV14, the J call TRBJ2-1; tentative D call: TRBD2 (6 bases). Trimming stripped 6 bases from V and 2 bases from J, with 14 bases between. Per the germline V gene, CDR1 is SGHDN and CDR2 is FVKESK. This CDR3 region has 15 residues. The CDR3 DNA sequence: TGTGCCAGCAGGAAGAGCGGGTTAGCCTACAATGAGCAGTTCTTC. It yields the protein CASRKSGLAYNEQFF.

The gene calls are TRBV5-1 and TRBJ2-1; no clear D gene. V gave up 0 bases and J gave up 8 bases, with 6 bases separating them. Germline CDR1 is SGHRS and CDR2 is YFSETQ. The CDR3 totals 12 residues. CDR3 region: CASSLAVDEQFF. In DNA, the CDR3 is TGCGCCAGCAGCTTGGCGGTGGATGAGCAGTTCTTC.

This clone was counted between two and nine times. This chain connects TRBV7-2 to TRBJ2-1; maybe TRBD2 (5 bases). Germline V gene lookup returns CDR1 SGHTA and CDR2 FQGNSA. The CDR3 consists of 15 residues. Trimming took off 2 bases at V and 2 bases at J, with 10 bases between the two ends. The CDR3 bases are TGTGCCAGCAGCTTAAATCCGGGAACCTACAATGAGCAGTTCTTC. It specifies CASSLNPGTYNEQFF.

The V and J genes are TRBV4-2 and TRBJ1-3; 7 nucleotides match TRBD1. V was clipped by 1 base and J by 4 bases; unmatched bases: 7. CDR1 is LGHNA and CDR2 is YNFKEQ in the germline V gene. The CDR3 extends over 16 amino acids. The CDR3 bases are TGTGCCAGCAGCCAAGTAGGGGGGACAGACGGAAACACCATATATTTT. Its translation is CASSQVGGTDGNTIYF.

This chain links TRBV7-6 with TRBJ2-7; 9 nucleotides line up with TRBD1. Germline V lookup: CDR1 SGHVS, CDR2 FNYEAQ. The V and J ends lost 5 bases and 4 bases, in that order; junction bases with no gene match: 9. The CDR3 is 15 residues long. The CDR3 DNA reads TGTGCCAGCAGCCCCTCACAGGGGGCGGGTTACGAGCAGTACTTC. It encodes CASSPSQGAGYEQYF.

In its sample, this clone was seen once. CDR3 amino acids: CASSLSQSLDQPQHF. The CDR3 DNA is TGTGCCAGCAGTTTATCACAGTCGTTAGATCAGCCCCAGCATTTT. The chain carries TRBV28 and TRBJ1-5; D not resolved. The V end lost 1 base, the J end lost 5 bases, and 12 bases lay between the germline ends. Germline V lookup: CDR1 MDHEN, CDR2 SYDVKM. The CDR3 covers 15 residues.

The rearrangement links TRBV30 to TRBJ1-5, with D perhaps matching TRBD1 (5 bases). V was clipped by 0 bases and J by 4 bases, with 7 bases between them. CDR1 and CDR2 from the germline V gene are GTSNPN and SVGIG (reference sequence). The CDR3 totals 13 residues. Here the CDR3 reads CAWSVEGNQPQHF. The DNA for the CDR3 is TGTGCCTGGAGTGTGGAGGGGAATCAGCCCCAGCATTTT.

The V and J genes are TRBV29-1 and TRBJ2-5; D may be TRBD1 (6 bases). Germline V gene lookup returns CDR1 SQVTM and CDR2 ANQGSEA. The V gene lost 7 bases and the J gene lost 7 bases, with 16 bases spanning the gap. The CDR3 totals 12 residues. CDR3 in amino acids: CSGRTAVATQYF. The CDR3 region has the DNA TGCAGCGGACGGACAGCGGTGGCGACCCAGTACTTC. Full variable domain (rest looked up from reference TRBV29-1 and TRBJ2-5): SAVISQKPSRDICQRGTSLTIQCQVDSQVTMMFWYRQQPGQSLTLIATANQGSEATYESGFVIDKFPISRPNLTFSTLTVSNMSPEDSSIYLCSGRTAVATQYFGPGTRLLVL.

The chain couples TRBV5-1 to TRBJ2-1; 7 positions match TRBD2. This CDR3 is built from 15 residues. V shed 2 bases and J 5 bases; nucleotides not matched to a gene: 7. CDR1 SGHRS and CDR2 YFSETQ come from the germline V gene. The CDR3 sequence: CASSLPSGTNNEQFF. The CDR3 nucleotides are TGCGCCAGCAGCTTACCTAGCGGAACCAACAATGAGCAGTTCTTC.

The gene calls are TRBV7-8 and TRBJ2-5; a possible D gene is TRBD2 (6 bases). The CDR3 is 14 amino acids. The germline CDR1 and CDR2 sequences are SGHVS and FQNEAQ. Trimming took 1 base from V and 6 from J, leaving 12 bases between them. The CDR3 spells CASSLGGDVKTQYF. The CDR3 coding sequence is TGTGCCAGCAGCTTAGGCGGGGACGTGAAGACCCAGTACTTC.

This clone was counted between two and nine times. The chain couples TRBV5-4 to TRBJ1-1; 9 positions match TRBD1. This CDR3 region has 15 residues. Germline CDR1 is SGHNT and CDR2 is YYREEE (reference sequence). V lost 0 bases to trimming and J lost 5 bases; unmatched junction nucleotides: 5. CDR3 nucleotides: TGTGCCAGCAGCTTGGCGGACAGGGGAAGGACTGAAGCTTTCTTT. It is translated as CASSLADRGRTEAFF. Based on the CDR3 plus reference TRBV5-4 and TRBJ1-1, the full variable domain is ETGVTQSPTHLIKTRGQQVTLRCSSQSGHNTVSWYQQALGQGPQFIFQYYREEENGRGNFPPRFSGLQFPNYSSELNVNALELDDSALYLCASSLADRGRTEAFFGQGTRLTVV.

The rearrangement uses TRBV6-5 and TRBJ1-4; TRBD1 is a possible D gene (6 bases). Germline V gene data show CDR1 as MNHEY and CDR2 as SVGAGI. The CDR3 runs 16 residues. V was clipped by 0 bases and J by 7 bases, with 15 bases between them. The CDR3 DNA reads TGTGCCAGCAGTTACTCAATCGGGGGCGGGGGTGAAAAACTGTTTTTT. Translating it yields CASSYSIGGGGEKLFF.

The CDR3 reads CASSLAGAGGPGGETQYF. CDR3 coding DNA: TGTGCCAGCAGCTTGGCCGGAGCGGGGGGCCCCGGGGGAGAGACCCAGTACTTC. The genes are TRBV5-6 and TRBJ2-5, with TRBD2 identical over 9 bases. Germline CDR1 SGHDT, CDR2 YYEEEE. The CDR3 is made up of 18 amino acids. V lost 0 bases, J lost 4 bases, and 13 bases stayed unmatched.

The rearrangement uses TRBV5-1 and TRBJ1-2; 10 bases agree with TRBD1. The CDR3 is 16 residues long. The V gene's germline CDR1 is SGHRS and CDR2 YFSETQ. Trimming took 4 bases from V and 0 from J; bases not matched to a gene: 6. The DNA of the CDR3 is TGCGCCAGCAGCCCCGGGACAGGGGCCGCTAACTATGGCTACACCTTC. Its translation: CASSPGTGAANYGYTF.

The chain carries TRBV28 and TRBJ1-3; D possibly corresponds to TRBD1 (5 bases). V was pared by 6 bases and J by 9 bases, with 12 bases between. This CDR3 has 12 residues. Germline-derived CDR1 and CDR2 are MDHEN and SYDVKM. Here the CDR3 reads CASRDTLTTIYF. The CDR3 region has the DNA TGTGCCAGCAGGGACACGTTAACCACCATATATTTT.

The rearrangement uses TRBV7-9 and TRBJ2-7; D may be TRBD2 (5 bases). The V end was cut by 1 base, the J end by 4 bases, with 8 bases between. The CDR3 is 13 residues long. The germline CDR1 and CDR2 sequences are SEHNR and FQNEAQ (reference sequence). The CDR3 region has the DNA TGTGCCAGCAGCTTAGGGAGGTGGTACGAGCAGTACTTC. This codes for CASSLGRWYEQYF.